This section outlines one T cell receptor beta chain sequence together with its context. This entry is derived from a study of Ad26.COV2.S vaccination and SARS-CoV-2 variants. About the study: The Ad26.COV2.S arm of the COV1001 trial was where the donor was placed. Once, or twice with 56 days between doses, Ad26.COV2.S was given intramuscularly.

The CDR3 runs 17 residues. Germline CDR1 and CDR2: SGHVS and FNYEAQ. Trimming at V came to 2 bases and at J to 9 bases, leaving 14 bases not matched to a gene. Treatment noted: 15 to 20 received Ad26.COV2.S at low or high dose, single or two shots; several received placebo; per-sample allocation not given. Repertoires come from day 63 after the first vaccine or placebo injection. An 18-55-year-old adult in Boston served as donor. The vaccine antigen was prefusion-stabilized Wuhan SARS-CoV-2 spike. Generated by immunoSEQ multiplex PCR, the TCRdb table keeps only in-frame clones and is missing some. The sample lists roughly 250,000 clones; roughly nine tenths were seen once.

The gene calls are TRBV7-6 and TRBJ2-1; TRBD2 agrees at 9 bases. This receptor was taken from a person aged 18-60 years who received the Ad26.COV2.S COVID-19 vaccine or a placebo. Here the sequenced sample was peripheral blood, taken in a trial of Ad26.COV2.S vaccine versus placebo. The CDR3 nucleotides are TGTGCCAGCAGCTTAAAGACTAGCGGAGCCTTGTTGAGTGAGCAGTTCTTC. Residues: CASSLKTSGALLSEQFF.